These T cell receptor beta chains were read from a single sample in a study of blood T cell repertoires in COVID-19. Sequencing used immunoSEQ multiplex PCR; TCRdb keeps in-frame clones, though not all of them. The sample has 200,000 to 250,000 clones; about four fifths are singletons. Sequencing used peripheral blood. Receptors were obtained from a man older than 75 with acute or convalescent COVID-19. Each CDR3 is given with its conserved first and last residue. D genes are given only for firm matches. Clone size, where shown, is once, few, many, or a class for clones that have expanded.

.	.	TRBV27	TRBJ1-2	TGTGCCAGCAGTTTATCGGAGAGGAACTATGGCTACACCTTC	CASSLSERNYGYTF
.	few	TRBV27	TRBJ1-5	TGTGCCAGCAGTTCCAGAATGAGCAATCAGCCCCAGCATTTT	CASSSRMSNQPQHF
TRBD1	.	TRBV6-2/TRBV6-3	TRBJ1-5	TGTGCCAGCAGTTCCCCAACAGGGGGCAGGGTCAATCAGCCCCAGCATTTT	CASSSPTGGRVNQPQHF
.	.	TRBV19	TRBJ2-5	TGTGCCATTTCCAGGAACCGCCAAGAGACCCAGTACTTC	CAISRNRQETQYF
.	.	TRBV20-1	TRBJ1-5	TGCAGTGCTAGTAGAGGGTCACGGCCCCAGCATTTT	CSASRGSRPQHF
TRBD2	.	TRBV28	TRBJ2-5	TGTGCCAGCAGTCCCGGACTAGCGGGGGGCAGGGAGACCCAGTACTTC	CASSPGLAGGRETQYF
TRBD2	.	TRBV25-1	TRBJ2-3	TGTGCCAGCAGTAGCGGGGATACCTTAACAGATACGCAGTATTTT	CASSSGDTLTDTQYF
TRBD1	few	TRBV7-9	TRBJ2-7	TGTGCCAGCAGCCCAGGACAGGGCTCGGCCTACGAGCAGTACTTC	CASSPGQGSAYEQYF
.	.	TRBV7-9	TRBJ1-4	TGTGCCAGCAGCTTAGGGGGGCAGGAAAAACTGTTTTTT	CASSLGGQEKLFF
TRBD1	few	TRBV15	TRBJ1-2	TGTGCCACCAGCAGAGTTTCGACAGGGTTTTCTGGCTACACCTTC	CATSRVSTGFSGYTF
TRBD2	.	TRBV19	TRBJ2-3	TGTGCCAGTAGTGCGCGGCAGGGAGGGAGATTCACAGATACGCAGTATTTT	CASSARQGGRFTDTQYF
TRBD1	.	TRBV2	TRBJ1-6	TGTGCCAGCAGCGGCCGGGACAGGATCAATTCACCCCTCCACTTT	CASSGRDRINSPLHF
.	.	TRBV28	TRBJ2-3	TGTGCCAGCAGTTTATTGGCGACTAGTCCAGATACGCAGTATTTT	CASSLLATSPDTQYF
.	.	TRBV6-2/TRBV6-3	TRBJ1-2	TGTGCCAGCAGTTACGCGGCTAACTATGGCTACACCTTC	CASSYAANYGYTF
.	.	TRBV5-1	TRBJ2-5	TGCGCCAGCAGCAAACAGGACAGCTTTGGCCAAGAGACCCAGTACTTC	CASSKQDSFGQETQYF
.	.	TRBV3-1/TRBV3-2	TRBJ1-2	TGTGCCAGCAGCTTCCGGACAGCAGACTATGGCTACACCTTC	CASSFRTADYGYTF
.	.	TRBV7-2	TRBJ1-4	TGTGCCAGCAGCCCCGGGAGGGTCCGACTTAATGAAAAACTGTTTTTT	CASSPGRVRLNEKLFF
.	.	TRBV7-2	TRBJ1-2	TGTGCCAGCAGCTCTTTAGCAGGCTACACCTTC	CASSSLAGYTF
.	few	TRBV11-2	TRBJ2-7	TGTGCCAGCAGCCCCTCCCCCCAGATAAGTCTCTACGAGCAGTACTTC	CASSPSPQISLYEQYF
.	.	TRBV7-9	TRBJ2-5	TGTGCCAGCAGTTCCCTTGGGTCGGGGGAGACCCAGTACTTC	CASSSLGSGETQYF
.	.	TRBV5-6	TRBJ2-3	TGTGCCAGCAGCTTAGGTATGGAGGGAAGGTTGGATACGCAGTATTTT	CASSLGMEGRLDTQYF
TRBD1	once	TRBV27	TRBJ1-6	TGTGCCAGCAGTTTTCAGGGGGCGATCTGGCCCCTCCACTTT	CASSFQGAIWPLHF
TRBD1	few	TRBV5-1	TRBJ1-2	TGCGCCAGCAGCTTAGGGACAGGGGAGGGCTATGGCTACACCTTC	CASSLGTGEGYGYTF
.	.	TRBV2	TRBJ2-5	TGTGCCAGCAGTGGCCGGGGTACCCAGTACTTC	CASSGRGTQYF
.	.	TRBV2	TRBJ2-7	TGTGCCAGCAGGGCCAGGGGTCCCTCCTACGAGCAGTACTTC	CASRARGPSYEQYF
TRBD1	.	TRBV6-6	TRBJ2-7	TGTGCCAGCAGTCGTGGGTCCTTTGGGGACAGGTCCTACGAGCAGTACTTC	CASSRGSFGDRSYEQYF
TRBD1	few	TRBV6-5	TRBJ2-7	TGTGCCAGCAGAGCCCCCGGGACAGGGGGCTACGAGCAGTACTTC	CASRAPGTGGYEQYF
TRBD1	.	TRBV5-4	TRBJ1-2	TGTGCCAGCAGCACGGGAGGGACAGCTCTTAACTATGGCTACACCTTC	CASSTGGTALNYGYTF
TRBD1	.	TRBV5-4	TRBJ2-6	TGTGCCAGCACCCCAAGACAGGGCAGCTCTGGGGCCAACGTCCTGACTTTC	CASTPRQGSSGANVLTF
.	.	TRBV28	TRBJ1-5	TGTGCCAGCAGTTTGTATAGCAATCAGCCCCAGCATTTT	CASSLYSNQPQHF
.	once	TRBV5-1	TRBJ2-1	TGCGCCAGCAGCTTGGAAGGGGGCTCCTACAATGAGCAGTTCTTC	CASSLEGGSYNEQFF
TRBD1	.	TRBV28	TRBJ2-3	TGTGCCAGCCATGCTGGGACAGGGGGAGTAGGTACGCAGTATTTT	CASHAGTGGVGTQYF
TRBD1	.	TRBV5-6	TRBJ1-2	TGTGCCAGCAGACTGACAGGGTTCGGCTACACCTTC	CASRLTGFGYTF
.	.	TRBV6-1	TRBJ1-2	TGTGCCAGCAGTGACCTCAGGGAGGGATGGAAAGGCTACACCTTC	CASSDLREGWKGYTF
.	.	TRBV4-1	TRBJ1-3	TGCGCCAGCAGCCTTAGTCAGGGCTACTCTGGAAACACCATATATTTT	CASSLSQGYSGNTIYF
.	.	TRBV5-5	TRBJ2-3	TGTGCCAGCAGCTTCAGGGCCACAGATACGCAGTATTTT	CASSFRATDTQYF
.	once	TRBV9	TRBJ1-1	TGTGCCAGCAGCCAGCCCGGGGGAGGCACTGAAGCTTTCTTT	CASSQPGGGTEAFF
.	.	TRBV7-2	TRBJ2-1	TGTGCCAGCAGCCCTAAACCGTCTAGCGCTAGCTCCTACAATGAGCAGTTCTTC	CASSPKPSSASSYNEQFF
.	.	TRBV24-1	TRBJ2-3	TGTGCCACCAGTGCGACCGGACAGAACACAGATACGCAGTATTTT	CATSATGQNTDTQYF
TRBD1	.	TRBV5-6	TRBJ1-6	TGTGCCAGCAGCTTGACAGGGGGGCAAGGGCCCCTCCACTTT	CASSLTGGQGPLHF
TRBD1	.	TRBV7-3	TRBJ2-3	TGTGCCAGCAGCGGGGGACAGGGGGTAAATACGCAGTATTTT	CASSGGQGVNTQYF
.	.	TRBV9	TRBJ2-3	TGTGCCAGCAGCGTAGGTGACTACCAAGCCTCAGATACGCAGTATTTT	CASSVGDYQASDTQYF
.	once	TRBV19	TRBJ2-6	TGTGCCAGTAGCACCTCAGGGGGGTCTGGGGCCAACGTCCTGACTTTC	CASSTSGGSGANVLTF
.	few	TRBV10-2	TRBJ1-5	TGCGCCAGCGTCCAGGGAGGCCATAGCAATCAGCCCCAGCATTTT	CASVQGGHSNQPQHF
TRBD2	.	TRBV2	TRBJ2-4	TGTGCCAGCAGCTCGGACGGGGGGGGAGCCAAAAACATTCAGTACTTC	CASSSDGGGAKNIQYF
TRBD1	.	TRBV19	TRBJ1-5	TGTGCCAGTAGTCCCCGGGACAGGGGAAGCAATCAGCCCCAGCATTTT	CASSPRDRGSNQPQHF
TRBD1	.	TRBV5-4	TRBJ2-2	TGTGCCAGCAGATTGGACAGGTCTACCGGGGAGCTGTTTTTT	CASRLDRSTGELFF
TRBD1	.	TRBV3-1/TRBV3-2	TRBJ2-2	TGTGCCAGCAGCCAAGGGACAGGTGACACCGGGGAGCTGTTTTTT	CASSQGTGDTGELFF
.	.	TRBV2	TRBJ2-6	TGTGCCAGCCGTTCTAATGGGGCCAACGTCCTGACTTTC	CASRSNGANVLTF
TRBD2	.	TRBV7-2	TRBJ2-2	TGTGCCAGCAGCTTAGCGGGGGGCGCCAGACTAGCGGGGAACACCGGGGAGCTGTTTTTT	CASSLAGGARLAGNTGELFF
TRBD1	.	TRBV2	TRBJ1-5	TGTGCCAGCATGCCCGAAGCAGGGCCCAGGGGGAGCAATCAGCCCCAGCATTTT	CASMPEAGPRGSNQPQHF
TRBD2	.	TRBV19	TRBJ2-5	TGTGCCAGTAGCCCTCGCGGGGGCCAAGAGACCCAGTACTTC	CASSPRGGQETQYF
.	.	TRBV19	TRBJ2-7	TGTGCCAGTAGTATTTTGGCAGATACCTCCTACGAGCAGTACTTC	CASSILADTSYEQYF
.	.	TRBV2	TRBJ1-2	TGTGCCAGCAGTGATCAGAACTATGGCTACACCTTC	CASSDQNYGYTF
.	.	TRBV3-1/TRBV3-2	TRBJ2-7	TGTGCCAGCACCCTGGCCGGGAGTGACGAGCAGTACTTC	CASTLAGSDEQYF